A selection of T cell receptor beta chains follows, all from one sample in a study of Ad26.COV2.S vaccination and SARS-CoV-2 variants. Method: immunoSEQ multiplex PCR; TCRdb's copy keeps in-frame clones and lacks some. The sample records about 430,000 clones, about nine tenths being singletons. Material: peripheral blood, obtained in a trial of Ad26.COV2.S vaccine versus placebo. The receptors were sampled from a person between 18 and 65 years old who received the Ad26.COV2.S COVID-19 vaccine or a placebo. The CDR3 runs from the conserved cysteine through the conserved F or W. Each record gives: CDR3 length, D gene, J gene, clone size, V gene, CDR3 DNA, CDR3 protein. A D gene is named only where the DNA matches it firmly. Clone size, where shown, is once, few, many, or a class for clones that have expanded.

length: 15; D: NA; J: TRBJ1-6; size: NA; V: TRBV18; DNA: TGTGCCAGCTCACCACAAACAGGGACCAATTCACCCCTCCACTTT; CDR3: CASSPQTGTNSPLHF
length: 13; D: NA; J: TRBJ2-7; size: NA; V: TRBV29-1; DNA: TGCAGCGTTCAAGCCCCGGAGGCCGCGGAGCAGTACTTC; CDR3: CSVQAPEAAEQYF
length: 16; D: NA; J: TRBJ2-3; size: NA; V: TRBV5-1; DNA: TGCGCCAGCAGTCCCGTTACTGGGCCCAGCACAGATACGCAGTATTTT; CDR3: CASSPVTGPSTDTQYF
length: 15; D: TRBD2; J: TRBJ2-7; size: NA; V: TRBV7-2; DNA: TGTGCCAGCAGCCAAGGACTAGCGGGAGCCTACGAGCAGTACTTC; CDR3: CASSQGLAGAYEQYF
length: 13; D: NA; J: TRBJ1-1; size: NA; V: TRBV7-3; DNA: TGTGCCAGCAGTTCCCAGGGTAACACTGAAGCTTTCTTT; CDR3: CASSSQGNTEAFF
length: 16; D: TRBD2; J: TRBJ2-7; size: NA; V: TRBV4-3; DNA: TGCGCCAGCAGCCAAGATCCCCTAGCGGGATTCTACGAGCAGTACTTC; CDR3: CASSQDPLAGFYEQYF
length: 16; D: NA; J: TRBJ1-3; size: NA; V: TRBV9; DNA: TGTGCCAGCAGCCGGACGGGAGATAACTCTGGAAACACCATATATTTT; CDR3: CASSRTGDNSGNTIYF
length: 15; D: TRBD1; J: TRBJ2-7; size: NA; V: TRBV11-3; DNA: TGTGCCAGCTTGTACCGGGACAGGGCTGTCCACGAGCAGTACTTC; CDR3: CASLYRDRAVHEQYF
length: 15; D: TRBD2; J: TRBJ2-1; size: once; V: TRBV19; DNA: TGTGCCAGTAGTACCCATAGCGGGAGTGGAGATGAGCAGTTCTTC; CDR3: CASSTHSGSGDEQFF
length: 13; D: NA; J: TRBJ2-3; size: NA; V: TRBV30; DNA: TGTGCCTGGATGGGGGGTGGACTTGATACGCAGTATTTT; CDR3: CAWMGGGLDTQYF
length: 12; D: NA; J: TRBJ1-2; size: once; V: TRBV2; DNA: TGTGCCAGCAGTGAACAGGGCAATGGCTACACCTTC; CDR3: CASSEQGNGYTF
length: 12; D: NA; J: TRBJ2-3; size: NA; V: TRBV9; DNA: TGTGCCAGCAGCGCCGGGACAGATACGCAGTATTTT; CDR3: CASSAGTDTQYF
length: 15; D: NA; J: TRBJ2-2; size: NA; V: TRBV9; DNA: TGTGCCAGCAGCGCTATCGGGAGGAACACCGGGGAGCTGTTTTTT; CDR3: CASSAIGRNTGELFF
length: 15; D: NA; J: TRBJ2-7; size: NA; V: TRBV19; DNA: TGTGCCAGTAGTATAGATCAAAGGGGCGGATACGAGCAGTACTTC; CDR3: CASSIDQRGGYEQYF
length: 15; D: NA; J: TRBJ1-5; size: NA; V: TRBV6-5; DNA: TGTGCCAGCAGTTACTCGGCTCTGAACAATCAGCCCCAGCATTTT; CDR3: CASSYSALNNQPQHF
length: 14; D: TRBD2; J: TRBJ2-7; size: NA; V: TRBV4-3; DNA: TGCGCCAGCAGCCTCGGGACTAGCGGGTACGAGCAGTACTTC; CDR3: CASSLGTSGYEQYF
length: 12; D: NA; J: TRBJ2-7; size: NA; V: TRBV27; DNA: TGTGCCAGCAGTTCGTGGGGGTACGAGCAGTACTTC; CDR3: CASSSWGYEQYF
length: 14; D: NA; J: TRBJ1-2; size: NA; V: TRBV5-1; DNA: TGCGCCAGCAGCCCCGAGGCAGCCAACTATGGCTACACCTTC; CDR3: CASSPEAANYGYTF
length: 14; D: TRBD1; J: TRBJ2-5; size: NA; V: TRBV3-1/TRBV3-2; DNA: TGTGCCAGCAGCCAGGGACAGGGCCAAGAGACCCAGTACTTC; CDR3: CASSQGQGQETQYF
length: 17; D: TRBD2; J: TRBJ2-1; size: once; V: TRBV7-2; DNA: TGTGCCAGCAGCTTAGGCCGGCTAGCGGGAATGAGAGATGAGCAGTTCTTC; CDR3: CASSLGRLAGMRDEQFF
length: 16; D: NA; J: TRBJ2-2; size: NA; V: TRBV15; DNA: TGTGCCACCAGCAGAGATCTGGGGCTAGCAACCGGGGAGCTGTTTTTT; CDR3: CATSRDLGLATGELFF
length: 15; D: NA; J: TRBJ2-3; size: NA; V: TRBV9; DNA: TGTGCCAGCAGCGTAGGTCCCCAGGCGGCAGATACGCAGTATTTT; CDR3: CASSVGPQAADTQYF
length: 13; D: NA; J: TRBJ2-3; size: NA; V: TRBV5-4; DNA: TGTGCCAGCAGTTTGGACTTTACAGATACGCAGTATTTT; CDR3: CASSLDFTDTQYF
length: 13; D: NA; J: TRBJ2-3; size: NA; V: TRBV10-3; DNA: TGTGCCATCAGTGACCAAACCACAGATACGCAGTATTTT; CDR3: CAISDQTTDTQYF
length: 15; D: TRBD1; J: TRBJ1-5; size: NA; V: TRBV30; DNA: TGTGCCTGGAGTGCTCAGACAGGGGGCCATCAGCCCCAGCATTTT; CDR3: CAWSAQTGGHQPQHF
length: 15; D: NA; J: TRBJ1-4; size: NA; V: TRBV7-2; DNA: TGTGCCAGCACCTCCGGACGGACCACCAATGAAAAACTGTTTTTT; CDR3: CASTSGRTTNEKLFF
length: 14; D: NA; J: TRBJ1-1; size: NA; V: TRBV24-1; DNA: TGTGCCACCAGTCGAACAGGCCCGAACACTGAAGCTTTCTTT; CDR3: CATSRTGPNTEAFF
length: 14; D: NA; J: TRBJ2-7; size: NA; V: TRBV6-5; DNA: TGTGCCAGCAGTTACTGGGGGAATAATTACGAGCAGTACTTC; CDR3: CASSYWGNNYEQYF
length: 13; D: TRBD2; J: TRBJ2-1; size: NA; V: TRBV2; DNA: TGTGCCAGCAAGGAAAGTACTAGCGGGCTCCAGTTCTTC; CDR3: CASKESTSGLQFF
length: 19; D: NA; J: TRBJ2-4; size: NA; V: TRBV4-1; DNA: TGCGCCAGCAGCCGAGCCCGGGGAGAGGGGGCGGGAGGCAAAAACATTCAGTACTTC; CDR3: CASSRARGEGAGGKNIQYF
length: 14; D: TRBD2; J: TRBJ2-3; size: NA; V: TRBV7-2; DNA: TGTGCCAGCAGCCCTGGACTAGCGGCAGATACGCAGTATTTT; CDR3: CASSPGLAADTQYF
length: 14; D: NA; J: TRBJ2-3; size: NA; V: TRBV29-1; DNA: TGCAGCGTTGAAATTTCAGGGCTCGAAGATACGCAGTATTTT; CDR3: CSVEISGLEDTQYF
length: 19; D: TRBD2; J: TRBJ2-3; size: NA; V: TRBV28; DNA: TGTGCCAGCAGTTTTACGGGCCCCTTAGCGGGAGTCGAGGCAGATACGCAGTATTTT; CDR3: CASSFTGPLAGVEADTQYF
length: 12; D: TRBD1; J: TRBJ2-7; size: NA; V: TRBV11-2; DNA: TGTGCCAGTGACAGGGGAACCTACGAGCAGTACTTC; CDR3: CASDRGTYEQYF
length: 11; D: NA; J: TRBJ2-7; size: NA; V: TRBV6-2/TRBV6-3; DNA: TGTGCCAGCAGTTACTCAGACGAGCAGTACTTC; CDR3: CASSYSDEQYF
length: 14; D: NA; J: TRBJ1-1; size: NA; V: TRBV7-8; DNA: TGTGCCAGCAGCCGGGGAGAAATGAACACTGAAGCTTTCTTT; CDR3: CASSRGEMNTEAFF
length: 12; D: NA; J: TRBJ1-3; size: once; V: TRBV10-3; DNA: TGTGCCATCGAGGGCCATGGAAACACCATATATTTT; CDR3: CAIEGHGNTIYF
length: 13; D: NA; J: TRBJ1-1; size: NA; V: TRBV28; DNA: TGTGCCAGCAGATGGGACCTCTTGGCTGAAGCTTTCTTT; CDR3: CASRWDLLAEAFF
length: 13; D: NA; J: TRBJ2-7; size: NA; V: TRBV28; DNA: TGTGCCAGTGGGACGCCTTCACCCTACGAGCAGTACTTC; CDR3: CASGTPSPYEQYF
length: 15; D: NA; J: TRBJ1-5; size: NA; V: TRBV5-8; DNA: TGTGCCAGCAGCCTGGACACCGCAAGCAATCAGCCCCAGCATTTT; CDR3: CASSLDTASNQPQHF
length: 16; D: TRBD2; J: TRBJ2-5; size: NA; V: TRBV5-1; DNA: TGCGCCAGCAGCTTGAGCTTAGCGGGACCCCAAGAGACCCAGTACTTC; CDR3: CASSLSLAGPQETQYF
length: 15; D: TRBD1; J: TRBJ1-2; size: NA; V: TRBV30; DNA: TGTGCCTGGAATAGAGGGACAGGGGTTTTCGGGGGCTACACCTTC; CDR3: CAWNRGTGVFGGYTF
length: 14; D: NA; J: TRBJ1-2; size: NA; V: TRBV4-3; DNA: TGCGCCAGCAGCACTAACCTGGGGCCGTATGGCTACACCTTC; CDR3: CASSTNLGPYGYTF
length: 16; D: NA; J: TRBJ1-1; size: once; V: TRBV18; DNA: TGTGCCAGCTCACCACTGAGGTCGCAGGTTGATACTCTAGCTTTCTTT; CDR3: CASSPLRSQVDTLAFF
length: 13; D: TRBD1; J: TRBJ2-7; size: NA; V: TRBV11-2; DNA: TGTGCCAGCAGGGGACAGGGACCCTACGAGCAGTACTTC; CDR3: CASRGQGPYEQYF
length: 13; D: NA; J: TRBJ2-2; size: NA; V: TRBV5-6; DNA: TGTGCCAGCAGCTTTTTGAGCGGCGGGGAGCTGTTTTTT; CDR3: CASSFLSGGELFF
length: 15; D: NA; J: TRBJ1-5; size: NA; V: TRBV9; DNA: TGTGCCAGCAGCACCGATGGCGGGGGTTTGCAGCCCCAGCATTTT; CDR3: CASSTDGGGLQPQHF
length: 16; D: TRBD1; J: TRBJ2-7; size: NA; V: TRBV7-9; DNA: TGTGCCAGCAGAAGGGCGGGGACAGGGGACTCCTACGAGCAGTACTTC; CDR3: CASRRAGTGDSYEQYF
length: 16; D: NA; J: TRBJ2-2; size: NA; V: TRBV6-5; DNA: TGTGCCAGCAGTTACTCGGGCAGGAAAAACACCGGGGAGCTGTTTTTT; CDR3: CASSYSGRKNTGELFF
length: 17; D: TRBD1; J: TRBJ1-1; size: NA; V: TRBV19; DNA: TGTGCCAGTAGTATGGAGGACAGGTTTAGGGTGAACACTGAAGCTTTCTTT; CDR3: CASSMEDRFRVNTEAFF
length: 15; D: TRBD2; J: TRBJ2-3; size: NA; V: TRBV2; DNA: TGTGCCAGGACTAGCGGGAGTGGCCGCACAGATACGCAGTATTTT; CDR3: CARTSGSGRTDTQYF